One and the same sample provided the 25 T cell receptor beta chains below, sequenced in a study of neurological immune-mediated disorders. Via MiXCR, TCRdb re-called the 5' RACE reads, giving one row per CDR3 protein. The sample lists about 46,000 distinct CDR3 sequences; 1.9% were seen once. Sequenced input: PBMCs. Receptors were obtained from a woman in her thirties or forties with multiple sclerosis.

This clonotype was detected many times. The chain combines TRBV5-1 with TRBJ2-7, with TRBD1 as a possible D gene (6 bases). The V end was cut by 0 bases, the J end by 3 bases, with 13 bases between. Germline CDR1 SGHRS, CDR2 YFSETQ. CDR3 length equals 15 residues. Here the CDR3 DNA reads TGCGCCAGCAGCTTGGATGGGACACTATTCTACGAGCAGTACTTC. This gives the protein CASSLDGTLFYEQYF.

This clonotype was counted many times. The chain joins TRBV7-6 to TRBJ2-7; D gene unclear. Trimming shortened V by 1 base and J by 1 base, and 2 bases separated the two germline ends. The germline gives CDR1 SGHVS, CDR2 FNYEAQ. There are 12 residues in the CDR3. The CDR3 region has the DNA TGTGCCAGCAGCTTAGTGTCCTACGAGCAGTACTTC. This translates into CASSLVSYEQYF.

This clonotype was seen many times. The chain employs TRBV7-2 and TRBJ2-1; maybe TRBD1 (7 bases). This CDR3 has 14 residues. In germline, CDR1 is SGHTA, CDR2 FQGNSA. Trimming shortened V by 5 bases and J by 9 bases, and 17 bases separated the two germline ends. The CDR3 sequence is CASSPLQGGGEQFF. The CDR3 nucleotides read TGTGCCAGCAGCCCCCTCCAGGGGGGCGGTGAGCAGTTCTTC. Full variable domain (rest looked up from reference TRBV7-2 and TRBJ2-1): GAGVSQSPSNKVTEKGKDVELRCDPISGHTALYWYRQSLGQGLEFLIYFQGNSAPDKSGLPSDRFSAERTGGSVSTLTIQRTQQEDSAVYLCASSPLQGGGEQFFGPGTRLTVL.

This clonotype was seen repeatedly, ten times or more. The chain uses TRBV7-8 and TRBJ2-7, with D perhaps TRBD2 (6 bases). The germline V gene has CDR1 SGHVS and CDR2 FQNEAQ. The V end lost 5 bases, the J end lost 2 bases, and 13 bases lay between the germline ends. CDR3 length equals 14 residues. CDR3 in amino acids: CASSRSGRTYEQYF. In nucleotides, the CDR3 is TGTGCCAGCAGCCGCTCAGGGAGGACCTACGAGCAGTACTTC.

This chain joins TRBV9 and TRBJ1-1, with D unclear. The CDR3 length is 13 residues. Looked up from germline, CDR1 is SGDLS and CDR2 is YYNGEE. Trimming removed 2 bases from V and 6 bases from J, with 11 bases in between. CDR3 nucleotide sequence: TGTGCCAGCAGCGTGGGTATACGCTCTGAAGCTTTCTTT. This translates into CASSVGIRSEAFF.

This clonotype was counted many times. V is TRBV5-1 and J is TRBJ1-5; D might be TRBD1 (5 bases). The CDR3 is 17 amino acids. Germline lookup yields CDR1 SGHRS and CDR2 YFSETQ. Trimming cost V 4 bases and J 0 bases, with 17 bases left between them. CDR3 amino acids: CASSPGPALGSNQPQHF. As DNA, the CDR3 is TGCGCCAGCAGCCCGGGGCCGGCGCTGGGTAGCAATCAGCCCCAGCATTTT.

This clonotype was seen many times. The V and J genes are TRBV5-1 and TRBJ2-2; 8 bases are shared with TRBD1. The CDR3 length is 16 residues. After removal of 2 bases from V and 3 bases from J, the junction contained 6 bases not matched to a gene. The germline V gene has CDR1 SGHRS and CDR2 YFSETQ. In DNA, the CDR3 is TGCGCCAGCAGCTTTCGTGACAGGGGCTACACCGGGGAGCTGTTTTTT. It encodes CASSFRDRGYTGELFF.

At least ten counts were recorded for this clonotype. CDR3 sequence (DNA): TGCAGTGCTAGCGCCTTCACTAGCGGGGTTTTCAACGAGCAGTACTTC. Its protein is CSASAFTSGVFNEQYF. This rearrangement joins TRBV20-1 to TRBJ2-7; TRBD2 agrees at 10 bases. In germline, CDR1 is DFQATT, CDR2 SNEGSKA (reference sequence). CDR3 length: 16 residues. The ends lost 3 bases at V and 5 bases at J; junction bases unmatched: 13.

This clonotype was recorded at least ten times. V and J are TRBV7-2 and TRBJ2-1, with D uncertain. Germline V gene lookup returns CDR1 SGHTA and CDR2 FQGNSA. The CDR3 totals 17 residues. Trimming took off 5 bases at V and 7 bases at J, with 24 bases between the two ends. CDR3 DNA: TGTGCCAGCAGCCCTAAGAGCAGGCTCTTGGTTGGGAATGAGCAGTTCTTC. Translation: CASSPKSRLLVGNEQFF.

This clonotype appeared many times. This chain links TRBV5-6 with TRBJ1-1; D unresolved. The CDR3 has 15 amino acids. Trimming shortened V by 1 base and J by 0 bases, and 10 bases separated the two germline ends. CDR1 is SGHDT, CDR2 YYEEEE, per germline. For the CDR3, the DNA is TGTGCCAGCAGCTTGTTATCAAGGGTGAACACTGAAGCTTTCTTT. It encodes CASSLLSRVNTEAFF.

This clonotype was recorded many times. The V call is TRBV18, the J call TRBJ1-1; TRBD1 matches 7 bases. Unmatched junction bases numbered 3, after V lost 1 base and J lost 1 base. The germline V gene encodes CDR1 KGHSH and CDR2 LQKENI. CDR3 length: 15 amino acids. The CDR3 nucleotides are TGTGCCAGCTCACCACAGGGGGCTGAGAACACTGAAGCTTTCTTT. It translates to CASSPQGAENTEAFF.

This clonotype was seen only a few times. Just one base apart from a much larger clone, this may be a read error. The J gene is TRBJ2-7, the V gene TRBV20-1; the D is unclear. Germline values: CDR1 DFQATT, CDR2 SNEGSKA (reference sequence). V gave up 4 bases and J gave up 2 bases, with 12 bases separating them. CDR3 length: 13 amino acids. CDR3 in amino acids: CSANRPVPYEQYF. The CDR3 DNA reads as TGCAGTGCTAACCGCCCGGTCCCCTACGAGCAGTACTTC.

This clonotype has a count of ten or more. The V gene is TRBV11-2, the J gene TRBJ2-7, with D perhaps given as TRBD1 or TRBD2 (5 bases each). Germline V gene lookup returns CDR1 SGHAT and CDR2 FQNNGV. V was clipped by 3 bases and J by 6 bases, with 12 bases between them. This CDR3 is built from 13 residues. The CDR3 DNA reads TGTGCCAGCAGCTTCAGTAGGGACGCCGAGCAGTACTTC. Translated: CASSFSRDAEQYF.

This clonotype was recorded at least ten times. The DNA for the CDR3 is TGTGCCAGCAGTCGAGCAGGCTATGGCTACACCTTC. It yields the protein CASSRAGYGYTF. The chain employs TRBV25-1 and TRBJ1-2; D is unresolved. The CDR3 extends over 12 amino acids. Germline CDR1 and CDR2: MGHDK and SYGVNS. The V gene lost 5 bases and the J gene lost 4 bases, with 8 bases spanning the gap.

This clonotype was recorded many times. V usage is TRBV10-3 and J usage is TRBJ2-2; 10 bases match TRBD1. This CDR3 is built from 17 residues. Germline CDR1 is ENHRY and CDR2 is SYGVKD. With V trimmed by 3 bases and J by 5 bases, 9 bases remained unmatched. Written as DNA, the CDR3 is TGTGCCATCAGTGAACACCCCGGGACAGGGGTTACCGGGGAGCTGTTTTTT. It encodes CAISEHPGTGVTGELFF.

This clonotype has a count of ten or more. This chain uses TRBV11-2 with TRBJ2-7; 7 bases are shared with TRBD1. V trimming: 1 base; J trimming: 3 bases; junction bases outside the gene matches: 3. The CDR3 consists of 14 residues. CDR1 and CDR2 from the germline V gene are SGHAT and FQNNGV. The CDR3 spells CASSLGTGVYEQYF. The DNA of the CDR3 is TGTGCCAGCAGCTTAGGTACAGGGGTCTACGAGCAGTACTTC.

This clonotype was picked up many times. This chain uses TRBV20-1 with TRBJ1-1; no clear D gene. V lost 4 bases to trimming and J lost 10 bases, with 16 bases between them. Per germline, CDR1 DFQATT and CDR2 SNEGSKA (reference sequence). The CDR3 sequence is 12 residues long. This CDR3 is CSANLRPDRAFF. The CDR3 nucleotides are TGCAGTGCTAACCTACGTCCAGATCGAGCTTTCTTT.

In its sample, this clonotype was seen many times. The rearrangement joins TRBV7-8 to TRBJ2-1, with no clear D. Trimming shortened V by 3 bases and J by 7 bases, and 10 bases separated the two germline ends. The CDR3 contains 13 residues. In germline, CDR1 is SGHVS, CDR2 FQNEAQ. The CDR3 is CASSFSQLNEQFF. DNA for the CDR3: TGTGCCAGCAGCTTCAGTCAACTTAATGAGCAGTTCTTC.

This clonotype has ten or more counts. V and J are TRBV12-3 or TRBV12-4 and TRBJ1-5, with D possibly TRBD1 on 6 matching bases. The CDR3 has 13 amino acids. The ends were cut back, 5 bases at V and 7 bases at J, with 12 bases in the middle. CDR3 sequence: CASSADRFQPQHF. The DNA of the CDR3 is TGTGCCAGCAGTGCCGACAGGTTCCAGCCCCAGCATTTT.

This clonotype was observed many times. The chain employs TRBV5-5 and TRBJ1-1, with D tentatively TRBD1 (5 bases). The V end was cut by 5 bases, the J end by 4 bases, with 15 bases between. The CDR3 spans 14 residues. In germline, CDR1 is SGHKS, CDR2 YYEKEE (reference sequence). The CDR3 DNA sequence: TGTGCCAGCAGACGCTCCGGCCAGGGCACTGAAGCTTTCTTT. Amino acids: CASRRSGQGTEAFF.

This clonotype was detected many times. The chain combines TRBV4-1 with TRBJ1-1; D is uncertain. CDR1 and CDR2 from the germline V gene are MGHRA and YSYEKL. This CDR3 is 14 amino acids long. Trimming took off 1 base at V and 1 base at J, with 7 bases between the two ends. The chain's CDR3 is CASSQVGKNTEAFF. The CDR3, as DNA: TGCGCCAGCAGCCAAGTGGGGAAGAACACTGAAGCTTTCTTT.

This clonotype was counted many times. This sequence joins TRBV7-8 and TRBJ2-5, with D hard to call. With 3 bases removed from V and 5 bases from J, the gap between germline ends came to 4 bases. The CDR3 is made up of 11 amino acids. Germline V gene lookup returns CDR1 SGHVS and CDR2 FQNEAQ. The CDR3 reads CASSLVETQYF. The CDR3 DNA reads TGTGCCAGCAGCTTGGTCGAGACCCAGTACTTC.

This clonotype was detected many times. The gene calls are TRBV5-1 and TRBJ1-4; possibly TRBD1 for D (5 bases). Germline V gene lookup returns CDR1 SGHRS and CDR2 YFSETQ. V was trimmed by 6 bases and J by 7 bases, leaving 16 bases between them. The CDR3 spans 14 residues. CDR3: CASTKVQGGEKLFF. The CDR3 region has the DNA TGCGCCAGCACTAAGGTGCAGGGAGGTGAAAAACTGTTTTTT.

The table lists this clonotype with many counts. The rearrangement links TRBV30 to TRBJ1-1, with 7 nucleotides matching TRBD1. The CDR3 consists of 16 residues. Looked up from germline, CDR1 is GTSNPN and CDR2 is SVGIG (reference sequence). J lost 0 bases, V lost 0 bases, and 7 bases had no gene match. The CDR3 is CAWSVWQGVVNTEAFF. The CDR3 nucleotides are TGTGCCTGGAGTGTCTGGCAGGGGGTGGTGAACACTGAAGCTTTCTTT.

This clonotype was observed many times. V usage is TRBV10-3 and J usage is TRBJ2-1; 13 bases agree with TRBD2. Germline V CDR1 and CDR2: ENHRY, SYGVKD. With V trimmed by 6 bases and J by 8 bases, 7 bases remained unmatched. This CDR3 has 15 residues. The CDR3 DNA sequence: TGTGCCATCAGCACGACTAGCGGGGGGTCCCATGAGCAGTTCTTC. It yields the protein CAISTTSGGSHEQFF.